The clone carrying this TCR beta chain was detected a few times. What it recognizes is unknown. Punch biopsies of lesional scalp, plus peripheral blood, were taken from alopecia areata patients. CDR3 length equals 14 residues. The trim removed 7 bases at V and 4 bases at J, leaving 12 bases unmatched. Germline CDR1 SQVTM, CDR2 ANQGSEA. Following RNA extraction, reverse transcription yielded cDNA that acted as the sequencing template. Using immunoSEQ multiplex PCR, the repertoire was profiled, and TCRdb retains in-frame clones only, with some absent. The sample includes 120,000 or so clones, 45% to 50% of them seen just once. This entry is derived from a study of CD8+ T cells in alopecia areata. Regarding the study as a whole: Although TCR sharing was seen in mice, sharing across patients was less clear, possibly for HLA-related reasons.

The sequenced material came from NKG2D-low CD8+ T cells sorted from blood. This TCR derives from a human donor with alopecia areata. The genes are TRBV29-1 and TRBJ1-2; TRBD1 aligns across 7 bases. The CDR3: CSADDRVSAYGYTF. CDR3 nucleotide sequence: TGCAGCGCGGACGACAGGGTTAGTGCCTATGGCTACACCTTC. Variable domain in full (rest from reference TRBV29-1 and TRBJ1-2): SAVISQKPSRDICQRGTSLTIQCQVDSQVTMMFWYRQQPGQSLTLIATANQGSEATYESGFVIDKFPISRPNLTFSTLTVSNMSPEDSSIYLCSADDRVSAYGYTFGSGTRLTVV.